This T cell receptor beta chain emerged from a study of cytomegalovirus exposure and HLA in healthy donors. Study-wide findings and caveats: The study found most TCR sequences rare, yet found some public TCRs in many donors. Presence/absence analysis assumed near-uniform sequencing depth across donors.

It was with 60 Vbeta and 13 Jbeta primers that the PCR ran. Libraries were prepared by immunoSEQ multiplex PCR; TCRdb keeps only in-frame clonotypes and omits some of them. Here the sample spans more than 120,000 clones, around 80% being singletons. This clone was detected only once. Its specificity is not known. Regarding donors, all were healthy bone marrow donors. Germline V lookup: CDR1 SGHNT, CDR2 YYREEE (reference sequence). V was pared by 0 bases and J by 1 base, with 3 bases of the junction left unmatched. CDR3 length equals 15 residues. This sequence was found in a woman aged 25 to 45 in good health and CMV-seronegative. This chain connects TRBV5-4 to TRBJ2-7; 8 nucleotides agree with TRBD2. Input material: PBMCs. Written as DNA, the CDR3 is TGTGCCAGCAGCTTGGAAGCGGGAGCTTCCTACGAGCAGTACTTC. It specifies CASSLEAGASYEQYF. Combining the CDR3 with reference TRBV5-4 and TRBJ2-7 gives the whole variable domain ETGVTQSPTHLIKTRGQQVTLRCSSQSGHNTVSWYQQALGQGPQFIFQYYREEENGRGNFPPRFSGLQFPNYSSELNVNALELDDSALYLCASSLEAGASYEQYFGPGTRLTVT.